A single sample is the source of the 30 T cell receptor beta chains below, sequenced in a study of Ad26.COV2.S vaccination and SARS-CoV-2 variants. This table comes from immunoSEQ multiplex PCR, and its TCRdb copy is limited to in-frame clones, with some not included. This sample has around 240,000 clones, with 88% found just once. Treatment noted: some 19 received Ad26.COV2.S at low or high dose, single or two shots; 5 received placebo; per-sample allocation not given. Samples came from day 63 after the first vaccine or placebo injection. The material sequenced was peripheral blood, taken in a trial of Ad26.COV2.S vaccine versus placebo. The receptors stem from a person between 18 and 59 years old who received the Ad26.COV2.S COVID-19 vaccine or a placebo.

The rearrangement uses TRBV6-5 and TRBJ2-1; 12 bases are shared with TRBD1. Looked up from germline, CDR1 is MNHEY and CDR2 is SVGAGI. Unmatched junction bases numbered 7, after V lost 4 bases and J lost 9 bases. The CDR3 is made up of 15 amino acids. CDR3 loop: CASSWGTGGRGEQFF. The CDR3 nucleotides are TGTGCCAGCAGTTGGGGGACAGGGGGCCGTGGTGAGCAGTTCTTC.

The chain employs TRBV2 and TRBJ1-1; D is ambiguous. CDR1 and CDR2 (germline): SNHLY, FYNNEI. V was shortened by 7 bases and J by 0 bases, with 9 bases between the two germline ends. The CDR3 spans 13 residues. The CDR3 reads CASTSDLNTEAFF. The CDR3 nucleotides are TGTGCCAGCACGAGCGACCTGAACACTGAAGCTTTCTTT.

The chain carries TRBV28 and TRBJ2-7, with a possible D match to TRBD1 (5 bases). The CDR3 is 14 residues long. Between the trimmed V and J ends, which lost 2 bases and 5 bases, there was a span of 13 bases. Germline V gives CDR1 MDHEN, CDR2 SYDVKM. DNA for the CDR3: TGTGCCAGCAGTTTAAATAGGGGTGGGAACGAGCAGTACTTC. This encodes CASSLNRGGNEQYF.

CDR3 amino acids: CASSRGAGVNTDTQYF. CDR3 nucleotide sequence: TGCGCCAGCTCCCGGGGAGCGGGGGTGAACACAGATACGCAGTATTTT. The chain uses TRBV5-1 and TRBJ2-3, with 8 bases matching TRBD2. The germline gives CDR1 SGHRS, CDR2 YFSETQ. The CDR3 totals 16 residues. V lost 7 bases, J lost 2 bases, and 12 bases stayed unmatched.

V is TRBV5-4 and J is TRBJ1-6; D is possibly TRBD1 (5 bases). Trimming removed 3 bases from V and 4 bases from J, with 14 bases in between. The germline CDR1 and CDR2 sequences are SGHNT and YYREEE (reference sequence). This CDR3 has 16 residues. The CDR3: CASSSDNLNYNSPLHF. In DNA, the CDR3 is TGTGCCAGCAGCTCGGACAACCTTAATTATAATTCACCCCTCCACTTT.

This clone appeared a few times. The sample holds other DNA sequences that translate to the same CDR3. The V call is TRBV27, the J call TRBJ1-6; D not certain. CDR3 length equals 15 residues. Germline CDR1 and CDR2: MNHEY and SMNVEV (reference sequence). Trimming pared 6 bases from V and 0 bases from J, leaving 9 bases between. The DNA for the CDR3 is TGTGCCAGCAGGGGCCAGAGCTCCTATAATTCACCCCTCCACTTT. Protein sequence: CASRGQSSYNSPLHF.

The rearrangement joins TRBV7-2 to TRBJ2-5; 7 positions agree with TRBD2. With 3 bases clipped from V and 5 bases from J, the junction kept 3 bases outside the gene matches. Germline assignment: CDR1 SGHTA and CDR2 FQGNSA. CDR3 length equals 13 residues. Written as DNA, the CDR3 is TGTGCCAGCAGCTTTCAGGGAGGGGAGACCCAGTACTTC. Protein: CASSFQGGETQYF.

This clone was counted only a few times. V is TRBV6-1 and J is TRBJ2-1; 10 nucleotides line up with TRBD2. The V and J ends lost 3 bases and 7 bases, in that order; junction bases with no gene match: 6. Germline assignment: CDR1 MNHNS and CDR2 SASEGT. This CDR3 comprises 15 residues. The CDR3 DNA follows: TGTGCCAGCAGTGATTCTAGCGGGGGTGGAAATGAGCAGTTCTTC. It is translated as CASSDSSGGGNEQFF.

The rearrangement uses TRBV28 and TRBJ1-5; D is perhaps TRBD1 (5 bases). V was pared by 6 bases and J by 4 bases, with 10 bases between. The CDR3 is made up of 13 amino acids. Per germline, CDR1 MDHEN and CDR2 SYDVKM. Here the CDR3 DNA reads TGTGCCAGCAGACCAGGGATTAATCAGCCCCAGCATTTT. Protein sequence: CASRPGINQPQHF.

The chain links TRBV11-3 to TRBJ2-1; tentative D call: TRBD1 (5 bases). The CDR3 has 15 residues. With 4 bases removed from V and 4 bases from J, the gap between germline ends came to 14 bases. The germline gives CDR1 SGHNT, CDR2 YENEEA. The CDR3, as DNA: TGTGCCAGCAGCTATGACAGCCAATCTTACAATGAGCAGTTCTTC. Its protein is CASSYDSQSYNEQFF.

In regard to this clone: One end of the junction varies from germline; a read error may be responsible. V is TRBV7-3 and J is TRBJ2-3, with D perhaps TRBD1 (6 bases). The V gene's germline CDR1 is SGHTA and CDR2 FQGTGA. The CDR3 length is 14 residues. CDR3 sequence reads: CASNLGGWTDTQYF. As DNA, the CDR3 is TGTGCCAGCAACTTAGGGGGTTGGACAGATACGCAGTATTTT.

The chain is built from TRBV27 and TRBJ1-2; D is possibly TRBD1 (5 bases). Trimming pared 3 bases from V and 5 bases from J, leaving 16 bases between. The germline V gene encodes CDR1 MNHEY and CDR2 SMNVEV (reference sequence). The CDR3 spans 15 residues. CDR3 protein: CASSLWPRGPYGYTF. Here the CDR3 DNA reads TGTGCCAGCAGTTTGTGGCCTCGGGGACCTTATGGCTACACCTTC.

This sequence joins TRBV19 and TRBJ1-5; D possibly corresponds to TRBD1 (6 bases). The CDR3 spans 14 residues. V lost 6 bases and J 3 bases, leaving 12 bases between the germline ends. The germline gives CDR1 LNHDA, CDR2 SQIVND (reference sequence). DNA of the CDR3: TGTGCCAGTAGGAGGACAGTCCCCAATCAGCCCCAGCATTTT. This sequence encodes CASRRTVPNQPQHF.

The chain uses TRBV28 and TRBJ1-1; 9 bases fit TRBD1. Trimming removed 4 bases from V and 5 bases from J; junction bases left unmatched: 8. The V gene's germline CDR1 is MDHEN and CDR2 SYDVKM. This CDR3 comprises 15 residues. This CDR3 is CASSSVGQGLTEAFF. The CDR3, as DNA: TGTGCCAGCAGTTCCGTGGGACAGGGTTTAACTGAAGCTTTCTTT.

The chain links TRBV19 to TRBJ2-5; the D is unclear. CDR1 is LNHDA, CDR2 SQIVND, per germline (reference sequence). V lost 3 bases to trimming and J lost 1 base, with 9 bases between them. The CDR3 runs 14 residues. Here the CDR3 DNA reads TGTGCCAGTAGTATTTCCACTCGCCAAGAGACCCAGTACTTC. As protein: CASSISTRQETQYF.

V and J are TRBV28 and TRBJ2-7; the D call may be TRBD1 or TRBD2 (5 bases each). CDR3 length equals 14 residues. V was clipped by 3 bases and J by 1 base, with 10 bases between them. CDR1 is MDHEN and CDR2 is SYDVKM in the germline V gene. CDR3 in DNA: TGTGCCAGCAGTTTGGGGACCCTTTCCTACGAGCAGTACTTC. It specifies CASSLGTLSYEQYF. The full variable domain, its missing parts supplied by reference TRBV28 and TRBJ2-7, is DVKVTQSSRYLVKRTGEKVFLECVQDMDHENMFWYRQDPGLGLRLIYFSYDVKMKEKGDIPEGYSVSREKKERFSLILESASTNQTSMYLCASSLGTLSYEQYFGPGTRLTVT.

CDR3 protein: CASSQGYLTGELFF. As DNA, the CDR3 is TGCGCCAGCAGCCAAGGATACCTCACCGGGGAGCTGTTTTTT. The rearrangement links TRBV4-1 to TRBJ2-2; D not resolved. Germline assignment: CDR1 MGHRA and CDR2 YSYEKL. Between the trimmed V and J ends, which lost 1 base and 4 bases, there was a span of 7 bases. This CDR3 is 14 amino acids long.

The rearrangement joins TRBV4-2 to TRBJ1-3, with 9 bases fitting TRBD1. The CDR3 extends over 16 amino acids. CDR1 is LGHNA and CDR2 is YNFKEQ in the germline V gene. Trimming took 7 bases from V and 2 from J; bases not matched to a gene: 9. The CDR3 DNA reads as TGTGCCAGCACCAACCTGGACAGGGGAACTGGAAACACCATATATTTT. Its protein product is CASTNLDRGTGNTIYF.

The chain links TRBV6-2 or TRBV6-3 to TRBJ2-7, with TRBD2 matching over 12 bases. The CDR3 loop spans 16 amino acids. Germline values: CDR1 MNHEY, CDR2 SVGEGT. After removal of 2 bases from V and 5 bases from J, the junction contained 7 bases not matched to a gene. In DNA, the CDR3 is TGTGCCAGCAGTTACACTAGCGGGAGGACTCCTGACGAGCAGTACTTC. Translated, it gives CASSYTSGRTPDEQYF.

The chain couples TRBV7-3 to TRBJ2-5; a weak D match, TRBD2 (7 bases). CDR1 and CDR2 from the germline V gene are SGHTA and FQGTGA. Trimming pared 3 bases from V and 5 bases from J, leaving 13 bases between. The CDR3 contains 14 residues. The CDR3 nucleotides read TGTGCCAGCAGCTTCGGGGGGCCGGCGGAGACCCAGTACTTC. Protein product: CASSFGGPAETQYF.

The genes are TRBV15 and TRBJ2-3; D uncertain. Germline CDR1 is LNHNV and CDR2 is YYDKDF (reference sequence). V gave up 0 bases and J gave up 4 bases, with 5 bases separating them. This CDR3 has 13 amino acids. In DNA form, the CDR3 reads TGTGCCACCAGCAGAGATCTCTCAGATACGCAGTATTTT. It yields the protein CATSRDLSDTQYF.

The chain carries TRBV19 and TRBJ2-3; 7 bases are a match to TRBD1. The V and J ends lost 6 bases and 4 bases, in that order; junction bases with no gene match: 4. CDR1 LNHDA and CDR2 SQIVND come from the germline V gene (reference sequence). The CDR3 runs to 13 residues. The CDR3 sequence is CASSLQGADTQYF. CDR3 coding DNA: TGTGCCAGTAGCCTTCAGGGGGCAGATACGCAGTATTTT.

The gene calls are TRBV19 and TRBJ1-5, with D hard to call. Germline CDR1 reads LNHDA; CDR2 reads SQIVND (reference sequence). The V end was cut by 3 bases, the J end by 2 bases, with 14 bases between. The CDR3 covers 16 residues. The chain's CDR3 is CASSMYRGNGNQPQHF. CDR3 in DNA: TGTGCCAGTAGTATGTACCGGGGTAATGGCAATCAGCCCCAGCATTTT.

V usage is TRBV25-1 and J usage is TRBJ2-7, with 8 bases lining up with TRBD1. The CDR3 spans 13 residues. J gave up 5 bases and V 5 bases, and 5 bases lay outside the gene matches. Per germline, CDR1 MGHDK and CDR2 SYGVNS. CDR3 sequence (DNA): TGTGCCAGCAGTTGGACAGGGATCCACGAGCAGTACTTC. Translation gives CASSWTGIHEQYF.

CDR3 sequence (DNA): TGCGCCAGCAGCCATAACCAGGACAGGGGATGGGGCTACACCTTC. Its translation is CASSHNQDRGWGYTF. The V gene is TRBV4-3, the J gene TRBJ1-2; 9 bases match TRBD1. V dropped 3 bases and J dropped 8; count of bases not matched to a gene: 10. CDR3 length: 15 amino acids. Germline CDR1 is LGHNA and CDR2 is YSLEER.

The chain combines TRBV28 with TRBJ2-7; no reliable D call. Germline values: CDR1 MDHEN, CDR2 SYDVKM. There are 15 residues in the CDR3. Trimming cost V 2 bases and J 0 bases, with 11 bases left between them. The CDR3 spells CASSLRLRVSYEQYF. In nucleotides, the CDR3 is TGTGCCAGCAGTTTAAGGTTAAGGGTCTCCTACGAGCAGTACTTC.

This clone is a singleton in its sample. The chain employs TRBV27 and TRBJ1-2; no clear D. This CDR3 region has 12 residues. Trimming cost V 6 bases and J 5 bases, with 10 bases left between them. In germline, CDR1 is MNHEY, CDR2 SMNVEV (reference sequence). The CDR3 DNA reads TGTGCCAGCAGGGCGGGTCGATATGGCTACACCTTC. Translated: CASRAGRYGYTF.

The chain joins TRBV12-3 or TRBV12-4 to TRBJ2-5; D not resolved. CDR3 size: 11 residues. V lost 8 bases and J lost 5, with 9 bases in between. The chain's CDR3 is CASSQVETQYF. The CDR3 DNA sequence: TGTGCCAGCTCACAAGTGGAGACCCAGTACTTC.

V usage is TRBV10-2 and J usage is TRBJ2-7; D gene ambiguous. Between the trimmed V and J ends, which lost 0 bases and 3 bases, there was a span of 6 bases. The CDR3 has 13 residues. CDR1 and CDR2 from the germline V gene are WSHSY and SAAADI. The CDR3 loop is CASSESAFYEQYF. The CDR3 coding sequence is TGCGCCAGCAGTGAGTCGGCGTTCTACGAGCAGTACTTC.

The chain employs TRBV6-2 or TRBV6-3 and TRBJ2-1; D is uncertain. This CDR3 has 14 residues. V was pared by 0 bases and J by 7 bases, with 10 bases between. The germline CDR1 and CDR2 sequences are MNHEY and SVGEGT. In nucleotides, the CDR3 is TGTGCCAGCAGTTACTCCACACTTGGGAATGAGCAGTTCTTC. It yields the protein CASSYSTLGNEQFF.